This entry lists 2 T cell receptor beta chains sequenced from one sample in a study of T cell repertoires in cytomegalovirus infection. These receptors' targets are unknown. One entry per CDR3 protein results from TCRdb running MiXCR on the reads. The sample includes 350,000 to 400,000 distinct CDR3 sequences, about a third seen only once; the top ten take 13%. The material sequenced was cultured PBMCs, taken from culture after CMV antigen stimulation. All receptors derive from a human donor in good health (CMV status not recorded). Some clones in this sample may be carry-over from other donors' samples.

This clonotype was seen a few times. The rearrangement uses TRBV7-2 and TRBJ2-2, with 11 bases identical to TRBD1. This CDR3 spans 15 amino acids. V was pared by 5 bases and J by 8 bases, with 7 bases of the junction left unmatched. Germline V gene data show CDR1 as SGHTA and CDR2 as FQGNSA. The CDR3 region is CASSAGTGGIGELFF. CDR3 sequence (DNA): TGTGCCAGCAGCGCTGGGACAGGGGGGATAGGGGAGCTGTTTTTT.

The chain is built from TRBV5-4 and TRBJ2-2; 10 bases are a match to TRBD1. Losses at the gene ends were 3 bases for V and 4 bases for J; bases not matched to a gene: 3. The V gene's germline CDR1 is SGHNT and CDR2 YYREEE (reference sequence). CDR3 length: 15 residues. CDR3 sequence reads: CASSYRTGGTGELFF. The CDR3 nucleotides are TGTGCCAGCAGCTATAGGACAGGGGGCACCGGGGAGCTGTTTTTT.